This T cell receptor (beta chain) was sequenced during a study of blood T cell repertoires in COVID-19. This table comes from immunoSEQ multiplex PCR, and its TCRdb copy is limited to in-frame clones, with some not included. The table records 160,000 or so clones, around 80% of them present only once. The CDR3 extends over 16 amino acids. Germline assignment: CDR1 SGHNT and CDR2 YENEEA. V was clipped by 5 bases and J by 0 bases; unmatched bases: 5. This rearrangement joins TRBV11-3 to TRBJ2-2; 8 positions match TRBD1. The TCR sequence derives from a man between 65 and 85 years old with active or convalescent COVID-19. The sample consisted of peripheral blood. CDR3 nucleotides: TGTGCCAGCAGCGTTTTACAGGGGGCGAACACCGGGGAGCTGTTTTTT. Amino acid sequence: CASSVLQGANTGELFF. Together with reference TRBV11-3 and TRBJ2-2, the CDR3 gives the full variable domain: EAGVVQSPRYKIIEKKQPVAFWCNPISGHNTLYWYLQNLGQGPELLIRYENEEAVDDSQLPKDRFSAERLKGVDSTLKIQPAELGDSAVYLCASSVLQGANTGELFFGEGSRLTVL.